The 22 T cell receptor beta chains given below trace back to one sample, sequenced in a study of T cell responses to AZD1222 COVID-19 vaccine. TCRdb keeps only in-frame clones here, not all; method: immunoSEQ multiplex PCR. The data hold around 130,000 clones, with about nine tenths observed a single time. The sequencing here drew on peripheral blood, taken on day 0 of AZD1222 vaccination. Every receptor here comes from an adult in good health.

The chain is built from TRBV11-3 and TRBJ1-3; a weak D match, TRBD1 (5 bases). Germline V gene data show CDR1 as SGHNT and CDR2 as YENEEA. This CDR3 contains 13 residues. Trimming cost V 5 bases and J 8 bases, with 13 bases left between them. The CDR3: CASSLTGEDTIYF. The DNA for the CDR3 is TGTGCCAGCAGCCTTACAGGAGAAGACACCATATATTTT.

V gene TRBV10-3 combines with J gene TRBJ1-2; a possible D gene is TRBD1 (6 bases). Germline V gene data show CDR1 as ENHRY and CDR2 as SYGVKD. The ends were cut back, 3 bases at V and 2 bases at J, with 10 bases in the middle. The CDR3 is 14 residues long. CDR3 coding DNA: TGTGCCATCAGTGAAGACAGGACCAACTATGGCTACACCTTC. This codes for CAISEDRTNYGYTF.

This chain joins TRBV10-3 and TRBJ1-6; 8 bases align to TRBD1. The germline V gene encodes CDR1 ENHRY and CDR2 SYGVKD. The CDR3 loop spans 13 amino acids. With 6 bases clipped from V and 13 bases from J, the junction kept 8 bases outside the gene matches. The CDR3 loop is CAIRGQGLEPLHF. The CDR3, as DNA: TGTGCCATCAGAGGACAGGGATTGGAGCCCCTCCACTTT.

V and J are TRBV15 and TRBJ1-5; maybe TRBD1 (5 bases). There are 16 residues in the CDR3. Trimming removed 7 bases at V and 0 bases at J, with 16 bases between. Germline V gene lookup returns CDR1 LNHNV and CDR2 YYDKDF (reference sequence). The CDR3 nucleotides read TGTGCCACCACCCCGGGTGGACACCTTAGCAATCAGCCCCAGCATTTT. Its protein is CATTPGGHLSNQPQHF. Based on the CDR3 plus reference TRBV15 and TRBJ1-5, the full variable domain is DAMVIQNPRYQVTQFGKPVTLSCSQTLNHNVMYWYQQKSSQAPKLLFHYYDKDFNNEADTPDNFQSRRPNTSFCFLDIRSPGLGDTAMYLCATTPGGHLSNQPQHFGDGTRLSIL.

The rearrangement joins TRBV6-5 to TRBJ2-7, with D maybe TRBD2 (7 bases). Germline CDR1 is MNHEY and CDR2 is SVGAGI. Trimming took 0 bases from V and 2 from J, leaving 14 bases between them. The CDR3 extends over 16 amino acids. The CDR3 is CASSYSRGGGTYEQYF. CDR3 DNA: TGTGCCAGCAGTTACTCGAGAGGCGGGGGCACCTACGAGCAGTACTTC.

This clone was seen once. CDR3 bases: TGCGCCAGCAGCTTGGTTGCGAGGTCAAACCTCCACTTT. It translates to CASSLVARSNLHF. J is TRBJ1-6 and V is TRBV5-1; D gene uncertain. Germline-derived CDR1 and CDR2 are SGHRS and YFSETQ. This CDR3 has 13 amino acids. Trimming pared 0 bases from V and 15 bases from J, leaving 13 bases between.

V usage is TRBV19 and J usage is TRBJ2-7, with 10 nucleotides matching TRBD2. This CDR3 region has 15 residues. Losses at the gene ends were 6 bases for V and 3 bases for J; bases not matched to a gene: 8. Germline V gives CDR1 LNHDA, CDR2 SQIVND (reference sequence). Written as DNA, the CDR3 is TGTGCCAGTAGGATAAAAGCGGGGGGGGACTACGAGCAGTACTTC. Protein: CASRIKAGGDYEQYF.

This chain connects TRBV6-2 or TRBV6-3 to TRBJ2-7; 10 bases agree with TRBD1. Trimming cost V 2 bases and J 9 bases; bases outside gene matches: 16. This CDR3 contains 17 residues. Per the germline V gene, CDR1 is MNHEY and CDR2 is SVGEGT. The CDR3 DNA sequence: TGTGCCAGCAGTTACCCCCCCGGGACAGGGGTCTACTTTGGGCAGTACTTC. Its protein is CASSYPPGTGVYFGQYF.

The chain is built from TRBV14 and TRBJ1-5; D possibly corresponds to TRBD1 (6 bases). CDR1 SGHDN and CDR2 FVKESK come from the germline V gene. The length of the CDR3 is 14 residues. V shed 1 base and J shed 3 bases, with 7 bases lying between them. CDR3 in amino acids: CASSQGTVNQPQHF. The CDR3 DNA reads as TGTGCCAGCAGCCAAGGGACAGTCAATCAGCCCCAGCATTTT.

The chain combines TRBV29-1 with TRBJ2-2; D is unresolved. This CDR3 comprises 13 residues. CDR1 and CDR2 (germline): SQVTM, ANQGSEA. The V end was cut by 7 bases, the J end by 2 bases, with 11 bases between. CDR3 coding DNA: TGCAGCGCGGACCCCGTTAACACCGGGGAGCTGTTTTTT. This encodes CSADPVNTGELFF.

The chain couples TRBV7-8 to TRBJ2-2; D not certain. CDR3 size: 15 residues. The germline V gene encodes CDR1 SGHVS and CDR2 FQNEAQ. V lost 1 base to trimming and J lost 1 base, with 7 bases between them. For the CDR3, the DNA is TGTGCCAGCAGCTTAGGGACGGAGAACACCGGGGAGCTGTTTTTT. This translates into CASSLGTENTGELFF.

This chain connects TRBV27 to TRBJ1-5; D is unclear. Trimming stripped 3 bases from V and 0 bases from J, with 6 bases between. Germline-derived CDR1 and CDR2 are MNHEY and SMNVEV (reference sequence). The CDR3 length is 14 residues. Written as DNA, the CDR3 is TGTGCCAGCAGTTTTCGTTATAGCAATCAGCCCCAGCATTTT. Translated: CASSFRYSNQPQHF.

J is TRBJ2-4 and V is TRBV5-1; possible D gene TRBD2, 7 bases. The CDR3 contains 14 residues. Per germline, CDR1 SGHRS and CDR2 YFSETQ. V was cut by 7 bases and J by 5 bases, with 16 bases left in between. CDR3 coding DNA: TGCGCCAGCTCTCGCCAAGGGGGGGAAAACATTCAGTACTTC. Translating gives CASSRQGGENIQYF.

This clone was observed a few times. The rearrangement uses TRBV5-1 and TRBJ1-3, with no clear D. V was shortened by 2 bases and J by 4 bases, with 19 bases between the two germline ends. Germline V gene data show CDR1 as SGHRS and CDR2 as YFSETQ. The CDR3 is 17 amino acids. The CDR3 sequence: CASSFYSGVLSGNTIYF. The CDR3, as DNA: TGCGCCAGCAGCTTCTATTCTGGGGTATTATCAGGAAACACCATATATTTT.

J is TRBJ1-2 and V is TRBV15; 7 bases are a match to TRBD1. The CDR3 runs 18 residues. The V gene's germline CDR1 is LNHNV and CDR2 YYDKDF (reference sequence). The V gene end was trimmed by 5 bases and the J gene end by 8 bases; junction bases not matched to a gene: 23. CDR3 amino acids: CATSSRGVVGQLTIGYTF. DNA of the CDR3: TGTGCCACCAGCTCACGGGGGGTGGTGGGACAGCTAACTATCGGCTACACCTTC.

The J gene is TRBJ2-3, the V gene TRBV7-9, with 9 bases identical to TRBD2. Trimming at V came to 5 bases and at J to 2 bases, leaving 5 bases not matched to a gene. Germline values: CDR1 SEHNR, CDR2 FQNEAQ (reference sequence). The CDR3 is 15 amino acids. In DNA form, the CDR3 reads TGTGCCAGCAGCCCCTTAGCGGGGGTCACAGATACGCAGTATTTT. It yields the protein CASSPLAGVTDTQYF.

This sequence joins TRBV4-1 and TRBJ1-1; a weak D match, TRBD1 (6 bases). Germline CDR1 and CDR2: MGHRA and YSYEKL. CDR3 length: 15 residues. Trimming removed 5 bases at V and 4 bases at J, with 17 bases between. As DNA, the CDR3 is TGCGCCAGCAGCTTCGCTCAAGGGGGGCGCACTGAAGCTTTCTTT. Translation gives CASSFAQGGRTEAFF.

J is TRBJ1-3 and V is TRBV19; 7 bases are shared with TRBD1. CDR1 and CDR2 (germline): LNHDA, SQIVND (reference sequence). CDR3 length: 13 amino acids. CDR3 loop: CATTPGQGNTIYF. The CDR3, as DNA: TGTGCGACTACGCCGGGACAGGGAAACACCATATATTTT.

This sequence joins TRBV3-1 (or the pseudogene TRBV3-2) and TRBJ1-2, with D maybe TRBD1 (5 bases). The CDR3 length is 15 residues. Trimming stripped 5 bases from V and 6 bases from J, with 19 bases between. Germline V gene sequence: CDR1 LGHDT, CDR2 YNNKEL (reference sequence). The CDR3 coding sequence is TGTGCCAGCAGCACCCATGCACTGCCGGGGGATGGCTACACCTTC. It translates to CASSTHALPGDGYTF.

The V and J genes are TRBV21-1 and TRBJ1-5. TRBV21-1 is given as a pseudogene. The CDR3 contains 12 residues. CDR3 nucleotides: TGTGCCAGCAGCAATTTAGATCAGCCCCAGCATTTT. It yields the protein CASSNLDQPQHF.

CDR3 in DNA: TGTGCCAGCAGCCCAGACTACAATGAGCAGTTCTTC. Translated, it gives CASSPDYNEQFF. The chain uses TRBV11-1 and TRBJ2-1; D is undetermined. V lost 5 bases and J lost 3, with 5 bases in between. The CDR3 is 12 amino acids. The germline V gene has CDR1 SGHAT and CDR2 FQDESV (reference sequence).

The chain carries TRBV5-4 and TRBJ2-1; TRBD2 aligns across 11 bases. V trimming: 0 bases; J trimming: 9 bases; junction bases outside the gene matches: 2. Germline CDR1 SGHNT, CDR2 YYREEE (reference sequence). The CDR3 loop spans 14 amino acids. The CDR3 is CASSLGLAGGEQFF. Written as DNA, the CDR3 is TGTGCCAGCAGCTTGGGCCTAGCGGGGGGTGAGCAGTTCTTC.